Below are 11 T cell receptor beta chains sequenced from a single sample in a study of shared clonotypes between healthy human individuals. This table comes from immunoSEQ multiplex PCR, and its TCRdb copy is limited to in-frame clones, with some not included. The sample has 650,000 to 800,000 clones; around 90% are singletons. CD45RO-negative CD8 cells positively selected for CCR7 made up the naive population, which excluded terminally differentiated effector memory CD45RA+ cells. Material for sequencing was naive CD8+ T cells sorted from blood. The receptors here all came from a man aged 30 to 39 in good health.

This chain connects TRBV7-8 to TRBJ2-7; TRBD2 agrees at 7 bases. The CDR3 sequence is 17 residues long. Germline values: CDR1 SGHVS, CDR2 FQNEAQ. Unmatched junction bases numbered 16, after V lost 5 bases and J lost 3 bases. The CDR3 sequence is CASSPGVGGRIIYEQYF. CDR3 DNA sequence: TGTGCCAGCAGCCCCGGGGTTGGCGGGAGAATAATCTACGAGCAGTACTTC.

This clone occurred once. The rearrangement joins TRBV9 to TRBJ2-3; TRBD1 might be the D (6 bases). Germline CDR1 reads SGDLS; CDR2 reads YYNGEE. This CDR3 contains 15 residues. V dropped 0 bases and J dropped 4 bases, with 12 bases sitting between them. The CDR3 nucleotides read TGTGCCAGCAGCGTAGGTGGGGGCCTTTCAGATACGCAGTATTTT. This sequence encodes CASSVGGGLSDTQYF.

This chain joins TRBV5-6 and TRBJ2-7; D remains unclear. The CDR3 contains 15 residues. Trimming removed 1 base from V and 3 bases from J, with 14 bases in between. Germline V lookup: CDR1 SGHDT, CDR2 YYEEEE. The DNA of the CDR3 is TGTGCCAGCAGCTTGTCCGCTGGTTATAACTACGAGCAGTACTTC. Its protein is CASSLSAGYNYEQYF. The full variable domain, its missing parts supplied by reference TRBV5-6 and TRBJ2-7, is DAGVTQSPTHLIKTRGQQVTLRCSPKSGHDTVSWYQQALGQGPQFIFQYYEEEERQRGNFPDRFSGHQFPNYSSELNVNALLLGDSALYLCASSLSAGYNYEQYFGPGTRLTVT.

The V and J genes are TRBV9 and TRBJ2-3; D call uncertain. There are 13 residues in the CDR3. V lost 3 bases and J 4 bases, leaving 9 bases between the germline ends. Germline CDR1 reads SGDLS; CDR2 reads YYNGEE. CDR3 region: CASSAIRSDTQYF. CDR3 DNA sequence: TGTGCCAGCAGCGCCATCCGCTCAGATACGCAGTATTTT.

This clone has only one observation. The V and J genes are TRBV9 and TRBJ2-1; 7 nucleotides agree with TRBD2. Trimming removed 3 bases from V and 8 bases from J; junction bases left unmatched: 11. Looked up from germline, CDR1 is SGDLS and CDR2 is YYNGEE. The CDR3 consists of 15 residues. The DNA of the CDR3 is TGTGCCAGCAGCGCGAAACTAGCGCCTTTCTATGAGCAGTTCTTC. It yields the protein CASSAKLAPFYEQFF.

The genes are TRBV27 and TRBJ1-2; tentative D call: TRBD1 (5 bases). V dropped 4 bases and J dropped 10 bases, with 25 bases sitting between them. Germline values: CDR1 MNHEY, CDR2 SMNVEV (reference sequence). This CDR3 contains 16 residues. The CDR3 DNA sequence: TGTGCCAGCAGTTCCACAGGTCCCCCCTATTTTGTTTCCTACACCTTC. Translated: CASSSTGPPYFVSYTF.

The CDR3 DNA is TGTGCCAGTAGTAAGGGACAGGGAAACGAGCAGTACTTC. Translating it yields CASSKGQGNEQYF. The chain is built from TRBV19 and TRBJ2-7; TRBD1 aligns across 9 bases. V shed 4 bases, J shed 5 bases, and the junction held 3 bases outside the gene matches. Germline lookup yields CDR1 LNHDA and CDR2 SQIVND (reference sequence). The CDR3 is 13 residues long.

The rearrangement joins TRBV28 to TRBJ2-2; D is ambiguous. CDR3 size: 13 residues. Looked up from germline, CDR1 is MDHEN and CDR2 is SYDVKM. V gave up 7 bases and J gave up 4 bases, with 10 bases separating them. The CDR3 spells CASNWAITGELFF. The CDR3 coding sequence is TGTGCCAGCAATTGGGCGATCACCGGGGAGCTGTTTTTT.

The chain recombines TRBV5-1 with TRBJ1-1; D gene unclear. The V end was cut by 6 bases, the J end by 0 bases, with 9 bases between. This CDR3 has 13 residues. In germline, CDR1 is SGHRS, CDR2 YFSETQ. The CDR3 DNA reads TGCGCCAGCACGACACCTATGAACACTGAAGCTTTCTTT. Translated: CASTTPMNTEAFF.

This sequence joins TRBV15 and TRBJ2-7, with 7 bases that match TRBD2. The CDR3 is 15 residues long. From germline, CDR1 is LNHNV and CDR2 YYDKDF (reference sequence). Unmatched junction bases numbered 6, after V lost 1 base and J lost 3 bases. CDR3 sequence reads: CATSRGDGLVYEQYF. For the CDR3, the DNA is TGTGCCACCAGCAGAGGGGACGGACTAGTCTACGAGCAGTACTTC.

The sample holds one count of this clone. Other DNA sequences in this sample translate to the same CDR3. The CDR3 spells CASSLGPAYEQYF. The DNA for the CDR3 is TGTGCCAGCAGCCTGGGACCGGCCTACGAGCAGTACTTC. This chain joins TRBV11-2 and TRBJ2-7; D assignment may be TRBD1 or TRBD2 (5 bases each). V lost 5 bases and J 2 bases, leaving 10 bases between the germline ends. Germline V gene lookup returns CDR1 SGHAT and CDR2 FQNNGV. The CDR3 contains 13 residues. Looking up the rest from reference TRBV11-2 and TRBJ2-7 gives the full variable domain: EAGVAQSPRYKIIEKRQSVAFWCNPISGHATLYWYQQILGQGPKLLIQFQNNGVVDDSQLPKDRFSAERLKGVDSTLKIQPAKLEDSAVYLCASSLGPAYEQYFGPGTRLTVT.